The subject of this entry is one T cell receptor (beta chain). Its antigen remains unidentified. Amplification used 60 Vbeta primers and 13 Jbeta primers. In the authors' workflow: Around 11 million shared chains were among the about 80 million unique TCR beta chains that a later analysis counted. The repertoire was sequenced with immunoSEQ multiplex PCR; TCRdb's copy has only in-frame clones and lacks some. For V, J and clone size, that table is used; D and trimming come from the DNA. Across under 130,000 clones, the top ten clones capture 3.5% of the sample. The data originate from a study of cytomegalovirus exposure and HLA in healthy donors. The J segment lost 5 bases and the V segment lost 7 bases, leaving 12 bases of the junction unmatched. The CDR3 loop spans 15 amino acids. CDR1 MNHNY and CDR2 SVGAGI come from the germline V gene (reference sequence). Whole-study findings and limits: A later analysis associated some 16,000 TCR beta sequences with HLA alleles at a 0.05 false discovery rate. It was confirmed in vitro that three of the CMV-associated chains were specific for CMV antigens.

This chain links TRBV6-6 with TRBJ2-3; TRBD1 matches at 7 bases. The sample was PBMCs. This TCR came from a man aged 40-55 years in good health and CMV-seronegative. The CDR3 nucleotides are TGTGCCAGCACCTTACCAAGGGGGCAGGAAGATACGCAGTATTTT. The encoded protein is CASTLPRGQEDTQYF.